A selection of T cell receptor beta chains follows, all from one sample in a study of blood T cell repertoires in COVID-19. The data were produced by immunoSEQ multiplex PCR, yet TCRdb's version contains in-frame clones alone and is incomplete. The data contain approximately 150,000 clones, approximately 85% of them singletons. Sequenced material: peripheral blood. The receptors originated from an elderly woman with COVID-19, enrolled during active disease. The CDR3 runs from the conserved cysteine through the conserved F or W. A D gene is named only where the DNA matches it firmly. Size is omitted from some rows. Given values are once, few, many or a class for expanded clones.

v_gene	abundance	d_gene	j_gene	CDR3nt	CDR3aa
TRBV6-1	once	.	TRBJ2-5	TGTGCCAGCAGTGACCCCTACAGGGATGGGGAGACCCAGTACTTC	CASSDPYRDGETQYF
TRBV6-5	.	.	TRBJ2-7	TGTGCCAGCAGTTACGGGCAGACCTACGAGCAGTACTTC	CASSYGQTYEQYF
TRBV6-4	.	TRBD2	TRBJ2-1	TGTGCCAGCAGTGACTCTAAAATTCCCCCCGGGACTAGGGGTACTGAGCAGTTCTTC	CASSDSKIPPGTRGTEQFF
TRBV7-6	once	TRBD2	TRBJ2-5	TGTGCCAGCAGCTTGAAGACTAGCGGGAGGAAAGAGACCCAGTACTTC	CASSLKTSGRKETQYF
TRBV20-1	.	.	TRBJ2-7	TGCAGTGCTAGTCCCCTGTCAGGGGCGCTTGGGGAGCAGTACTTC	CSASPLSGALGEQYF
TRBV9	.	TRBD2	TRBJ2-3	TGTGCCAGCAGCTTAAGACTAGCGGGGACAGATACGCAGTATTTT	CASSLRLAGTDTQYF
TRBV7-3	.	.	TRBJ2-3	TGTGCCAGCAGCTTAGGGACATGGGCAGATACGCAGTATTTT	CASSLGTWADTQYF
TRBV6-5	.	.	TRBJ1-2	TGTGCCAGCAGGGTAGTCGGGGGGCTGGGCTACACCTTC	CASRVVGGLGYTF
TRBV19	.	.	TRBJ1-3	TGTGCCAGTAGTACCGGACAGCAGGACGGAAACACCATATATTTT	CASSTGQQDGNTIYF
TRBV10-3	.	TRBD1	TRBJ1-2	TGTGCCACCTGGCGACAGGGTGGACTCCAGAACTATGGCTACACCTTC	CATWRQGGLQNYGYTF
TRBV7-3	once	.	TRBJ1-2	TGTGCCAGCAGCCGTACAGGAAGCTATGGCTACACCTTC	CASSRTGSYGYTF
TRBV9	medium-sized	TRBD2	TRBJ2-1	TGTGCCAGCAGCGTCTACGCGGGGGGATACAATGAGCAGTTCTTC	CASSVYAGGYNEQFF
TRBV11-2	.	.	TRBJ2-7	TGTGCCAGCAGCTTAACCGGGGGTTCGACCACTCTCCTGAACGAGCAGTACTTC	CASSLTGGSTTLLNEQYF
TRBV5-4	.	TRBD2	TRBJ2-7	TGTGCCAGCAGCATAGCGGGGGGGCTCTACGAGCAGTACTTC	CASSIAGGLYEQYF
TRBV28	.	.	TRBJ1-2	TGTGCCAGCAGTTCCGTTGGAAGGGGAGGCGGCTACACCTTC	CASSSVGRGGGYTF
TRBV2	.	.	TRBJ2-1	TGTGCCAGCAGCAACACCCGAACCTCCTACAATGAGCAGTTCTTC	CASSNTRTSYNEQFF
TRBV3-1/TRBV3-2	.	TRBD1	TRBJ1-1	TGTGCCAGCAGCCAGGTGGCCGGGTCCAGGGGGGCTTTCTTT	CASSQVAGSRGAFF
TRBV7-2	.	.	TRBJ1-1	TGTGCCAGCAGCTTAGTGAGTGGCACTGAAGCTTTCTTT	CASSLVSGTEAFF
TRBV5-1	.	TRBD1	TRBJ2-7	TGCGCCAGCAGCTTCTCTGACAGGGGGCGCGAGCAGTACTTC	CASSFSDRGREQYF
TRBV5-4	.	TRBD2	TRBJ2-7	TGTGCCAGCAGCCCTGATAGCGGGAGGACCTACGAGCAGTACTTC	CASSPDSGRTYEQYF
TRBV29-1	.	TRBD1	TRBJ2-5	TGCAGCGTTGTGACAGGGGGCGACGAGACCCAGTACTTC	CSVVTGGDETQYF
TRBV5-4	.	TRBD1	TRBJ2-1	TGTGCCAGCAGCAAAACAGGGGCATCCTACAATGAGCAGTTCTTC	CASSKTGASYNEQFF
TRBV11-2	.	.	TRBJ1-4	TGTGCCAGCAGCCTGGAGCAGAACAATGAAAAACTGTTTTTT	CASSLEQNNEKLFF
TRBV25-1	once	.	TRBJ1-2	TGTGCCAGCAGTGAACAGAACCCTAGCTATGGCTACACCTTC	CASSEQNPSYGYTF
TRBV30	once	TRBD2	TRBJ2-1	TGTGCCTGGAGTGTAGGTGCTAGCGGGGGGGACGAGCAGTTCTTC	CAWSVGASGGDEQFF
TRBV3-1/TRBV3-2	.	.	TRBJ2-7	TGTGCCAGCAGCCAATTGGGGGGGGCCGACGAGCAGTACTTC	CASSQLGGADEQYF
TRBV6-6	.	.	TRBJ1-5	TGTGCCAGCAGTTACCCTGGGTCAGGGATTCAGCCCCAGCATTTT	CASSYPGSGIQPQHF
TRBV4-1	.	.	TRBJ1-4	TGCGCCAGCAGCCAAAGGCGACAGCTTAATGAAAAACTGTTTTTT	CASSQRRQLNEKLFF
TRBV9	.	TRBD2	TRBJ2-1	TGTGCCAGCAGCGTTAGCGGGGGCTACAATGAGCAGTTCTTC	CASSVSGGYNEQFF
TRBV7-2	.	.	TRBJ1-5	TGTGCCAGCAGCTATTTCGCCGGGGGGGATCAGCCCCAGCATTTT	CASSYFAGGDQPQHF
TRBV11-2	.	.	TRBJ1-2	TGTGCCAGCAGCCCCACATTGGATGGCTACACCTTC	CASSPTLDGYTF
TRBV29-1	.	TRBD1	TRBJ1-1	TGCAGCGTCCTGGGACAGGGTCGAACTGAAGCTTTCTTT	CSVLGQGRTEAFF
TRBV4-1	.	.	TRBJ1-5	TGCGCCAGCAGCCAAGATTGGACAGACTCAGGGCCCCAGCATTTT	CASSQDWTDSGPQHF
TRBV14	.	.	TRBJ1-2	TGTGCCAGCAGCCCTCTCGGGCGGGGGTCGGGCTATGGCTACACCTTC	CASSPLGRGSGYGYTF
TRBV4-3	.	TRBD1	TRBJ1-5	TGCGCCAGCAGCCAGAGTTTAGGACAGGGGGGGGGCAATCAGCCCCAGCATTTT	CASSQSLGQGGGNQPQHF
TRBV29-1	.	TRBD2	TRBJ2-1	TGCAGCGTTGAAAGTCTAGCGGGAGTCGAGCAGTTCTTC	CSVESLAGVEQFF
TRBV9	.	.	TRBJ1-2	TGTGCCAGCAGCGCTCTCCCTCTTCGCGGGGGAAACGGCTACACCTTC	CASSALPLRGGNGYTF
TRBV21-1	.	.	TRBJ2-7	.	CASSISPYPCEQYF
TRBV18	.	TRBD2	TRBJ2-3	TGTGCCAGCTCACCAACTAGCGGGGGGCCAGATACGCAGTATTTT	CASSPTSGGPDTQYF
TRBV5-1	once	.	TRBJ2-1	TGCGCCAGCAGCTTGGCCACGACTAGTCCGGAAGGGCAGTTCTTC	CASSLATTSPEGQFF
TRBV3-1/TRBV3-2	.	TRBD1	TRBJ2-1	TGTGCCAGCAGCCAAGGGGTTGGGACAGGGGGGGAGCAGTTCTTC	CASSQGVGTGGEQFF
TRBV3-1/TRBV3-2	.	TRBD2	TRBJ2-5	TGTGCCAGCAGCCAACGAAGAGCGGGAGTGCCAGAAGAGACCCAGTACTTC	CASSQRRAGVPEETQYF
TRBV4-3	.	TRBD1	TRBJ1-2	TGCGCCAGCAGCCCCCGGGACAGAAGTAACTATGGCTACACCTTC	CASSPRDRSNYGYTF
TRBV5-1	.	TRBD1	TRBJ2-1	TGCGCCAGCAGCGTGCAGGGGGCGTATGAGCAGTTCTTC	CASSVQGAYEQFF
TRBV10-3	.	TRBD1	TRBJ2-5	TGTGCCATCAGTGTGGGACAGGGGGTTGGGGAGACCCAGTACTTC	CAISVGQGVGETQYF
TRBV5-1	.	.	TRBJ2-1	TGCGCCAGCGGGGCAGCAACCTACAATGAGCAGTTCTTC	CASGAATYNEQFF
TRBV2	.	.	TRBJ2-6	TGTGCCAGCAGTGACAGCTCTGGGGCCAACGTCCTGACTTTC	CASSDSSGANVLTF
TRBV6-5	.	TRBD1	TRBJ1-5	TGTGCCAGCGGGACAGGGGGTCAGCCCCAGCATTTT	CASGTGGQPQHF
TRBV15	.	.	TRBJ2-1	TGTGCCACCAGCAGAGGGGGGCCCGGGAATGAGCAGTTCTTC	CATSRGGPGNEQFF
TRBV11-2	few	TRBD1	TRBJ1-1	TGTGCCAGCAGCTTAGTCAGGGGGGAAACTGAAGCTTTCTTT	CASSLVRGETEAFF
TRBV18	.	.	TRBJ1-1	TGTGCCAGCTCACCCCTCACACCTGAAGCTTTCTTT	CASSPLTPEAFF
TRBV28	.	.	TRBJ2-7	TGTGCCAGCAACGGGAGACCTTCCTACGAGCAGTACTTC	CASNGRPSYEQYF
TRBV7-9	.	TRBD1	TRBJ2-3	TGTGCCAGCAGCTTCATGACAGGGCTCACAGATACGCAGTATTTT	CASSFMTGLTDTQYF
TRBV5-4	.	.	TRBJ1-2	TGTGCCAGCATGTTGGTTCCGGGGGGGCTCAACCGCTACACCTTC	CASMLVPGGLNRYTF